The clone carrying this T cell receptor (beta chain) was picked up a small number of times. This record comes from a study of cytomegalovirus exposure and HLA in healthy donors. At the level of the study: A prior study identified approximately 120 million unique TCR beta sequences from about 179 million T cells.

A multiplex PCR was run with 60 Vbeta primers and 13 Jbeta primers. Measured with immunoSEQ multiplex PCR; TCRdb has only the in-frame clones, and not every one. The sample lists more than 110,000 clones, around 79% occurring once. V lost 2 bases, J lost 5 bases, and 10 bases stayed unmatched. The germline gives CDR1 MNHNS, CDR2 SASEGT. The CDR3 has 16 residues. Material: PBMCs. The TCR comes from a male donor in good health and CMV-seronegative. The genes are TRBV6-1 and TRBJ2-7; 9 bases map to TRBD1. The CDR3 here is CASSEWRTGAGNEQYF. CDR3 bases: TGTGCCAGCAGTGAATGGCGGACAGGGGCTGGGAACGAGCAGTACTTC.